Listed here are 25 T cell receptor beta chains from one sample, sequenced in a study of PD-1 blockade in mismatch repair-deficient tumors. Libraries were prepared by immunoSEQ multiplex PCR; TCRdb keeps only in-frame clonotypes and omits some of them. The repertoire holds some 100,000 clones, with 70% to 85% as singletons. The source material was peripheral blood, sampled around 8 months after starting pembrolizumab. Receptors were obtained from an adult with mismatch repair-deficient cancer.

This clone was counted only a few times. The chain uses TRBV10-3 and TRBJ2-3; D is perhaps TRBD1 or TRBD2 (5 bases each). Between the trimmed V and J ends, which lost 6 bases and 2 bases, there was a span of 12 bases. CDR1 is ENHRY and CDR2 is SYGVKD in the germline V gene. This CDR3 spans 14 amino acids. The CDR3 DNA follows: TGTGCCATCAGGCCGGGGACGGCCACAGATACGCAGTATTTT. This sequence encodes CAIRPGTATDTQYF.

J is TRBJ2-2 and V is TRBV2, with D possibly matching TRBD1 (5 bases). In germline, CDR1 is SNHLY, CDR2 FYNNEI. The CDR3 is 13 residues long. The ends were cut back, 4 bases at V and 4 bases at J, with 7 bases in the middle. CDR3 protein: CASSVRGTGELFF. In nucleotides, the CDR3 is TGTGCCAGCAGTGTTAGGGGCACCGGGGAGCTGTTTTTT.

This clone was recorded a few times. CDR3 coding DNA: TGTGCCAGCGGGGGATTACAGGTTAACTATGGCTACACCTTC. It specifies CASGGLQVNYGYTF. The chain carries TRBV2 and TRBJ1-2; TRBD1 is a possible D gene (5 bases). The CDR3 consists of 14 residues. Germline V gene sequence: CDR1 SNHLY, CDR2 FYNNEI. V was trimmed by 8 bases and J by 1 base, leaving 14 bases between them.

The rearrangement joins TRBV9 to TRBJ1-1, with D hard to call. The germline V gene encodes CDR1 SGDLS and CDR2 YYNGEE. The CDR3 length is 15 residues. V lost 2 bases and J lost 1, with 12 bases in between. CDR3 DNA: TGTGCCAGCAGCGTCTCCCTGGACGCGAACACTGAAGCTTTCTTT. This translates into CASSVSLDANTEAFF.

The CDR3: CASSVVAGGSSGELFF. CDR3 in DNA: TGTGCCAGCAGCGTAGTGGCAGGGGGCTCGTCCGGGGAGCTGTTTTTT. This sequence joins TRBV9 and TRBJ2-2, with 8 bases lining up with TRBD1. The CDR3 contains 16 residues. CDR1 and CDR2 (germline): SGDLS, YYNGEE. The V and J ends lost 0 bases and 6 bases, in that order; junction bases with no gene match: 7.

This chain connects TRBV27 to TRBJ2-7; 9 positions match TRBD2. V shed 2 bases, J shed 3 bases, and the junction held 2 bases outside the gene matches. Germline V CDR1 and CDR2: MNHEY, SMNVEV (reference sequence). This CDR3 comprises 14 residues. The CDR3 here is CASSLRAGGYEQYF. The CDR3 DNA sequence: TGTGCCAGCAGTTTACGAGCGGGAGGCTACGAGCAGTACTTC.

The chain employs TRBV19 and TRBJ1-1; 7 bases map to TRBD1. This CDR3 has 15 amino acids. The V gene end was trimmed by 5 bases and the J gene end by 0 bases; junction bases not matched to a gene: 6. Per the germline V gene, CDR1 is LNHDA and CDR2 is SQIVND (reference sequence). The CDR3 is CASSPGQAMNTEAFF. CDR3 nucleotides: TGTGCCAGTAGTCCAGGACAGGCGATGAACACTGAAGCTTTCTTT. The full variable domain, rest sourced from reference TRBV19 and TRBJ1-1, is DGGITQSPKYLFRKEGQNVTLSCEQNLNHDAMYWYRQDPGQGLRLIYYSQIVNDFQKGDIAEGYSVSREKKESFPLTVTSAQKNPTAFYLCASSPGQAMNTEAFFGQGTRLTVV.

The chain uses TRBV19 and TRBJ1-6; TRBD1 aligns across 7 bases. The CDR3 has 13 residues. Per germline, CDR1 LNHDA and CDR2 SQIVND (reference sequence). V gave up 6 bases and J gave up 9 bases; unmatched junction bases: 5. As DNA, the CDR3 is TGTGCCAGTAGGGGCAGGGGGAGTTCACCCCTCCACTTT. Amino acids: CASRGRGSSPLHF. Drawing the rest from reference TRBV19 and TRBJ1-6, the complete variable domain is DGGITQSPKYLFRKEGQNVTLSCEQNLNHDAMYWYRQDPGQGLRLIYYSQIVNDFQKGDIAEGYSVSREKKESFPLTVTSAQKNPTAFYLCASRGRGSSPLHFGNGTRLTVT.

A few counts support this clone. The chain uses TRBV27 and TRBJ2-2; D gene uncertain. The CDR3 contains 12 residues. The V and J ends lost 2 bases and 4 bases respectively, with 2 bases between them. Germline lookup yields CDR1 MNHEY and CDR2 SMNVEV (reference sequence). CDR3 nucleotides: TGTGCCAGCAGTTTACTCACCGGGGAGCTGTTTTTT. Amino acids: CASSLLTGELFF.

The chain uses TRBV29-1 and TRBJ2-3; possibly TRBD2 for D (6 bases). V was shortened by 2 bases and J by 2 bases, with 14 bases between the two germline ends. CDR3 size: 15 residues. From germline, CDR1 is SQVTM and CDR2 ANQGSEA. The DNA of the CDR3 is TGCAGCGTTGAACCAAGTAGCGGTCCCACAGATACGCAGTATTTT. This codes for CSVEPSSGPTDTQYF.

This CDR3 reads CATSRGPGQNTEAFF. The CDR3 DNA follows: TGTGCCACCAGCAGGGGTCCGGGACAGAACACTGAAGCTTTCTTT. V usage is TRBV15 and J usage is TRBJ1-1; D may be TRBD1 (6 bases). V shed 3 bases and J shed 1 base, with 12 bases lying between them. Germline lookup yields CDR1 LNHNV and CDR2 YYDKDF (reference sequence). The CDR3 spans 15 residues.

This CDR3 reads CASSVADRVTGELFF. The CDR3 DNA sequence: TGTGCCAGCAGCGTAGCTGACAGGGTCACCGGGGAGCTGTTTTTT. The chain carries TRBV9 and TRBJ2-2; 7 positions match TRBD1. The CDR3 sequence is 15 residues long. The germline V gene has CDR1 SGDLS and CDR2 YYNGEE. Trimming removed 0 bases from V and 4 bases from J; junction bases left unmatched: 3.

The V and J genes are TRBV7-2 and TRBJ1-2, with TRBD1 as a possible D gene (5 bases). The V end was cut by 2 bases, the J end by 8 bases, with 18 bases between. The CDR3 contains 15 residues. Germline CDR1 is SGHTA and CDR2 is FQGNSA. CDR3 protein: CASSLQSVQGRGYTF. The CDR3, as DNA: TGTGCCAGCAGCTTACAGTCGGTCCAGGGACGAGGCTACACCTTC. The variable domain in full, completed from reference TRBV7-2 and TRBJ1-2, reads GAGVSQSPSNKVTEKGKDVELRCDPISGHTALYWYRQSLGQGLEFLIYFQGNSAPDKSGLPSDRFSAERTGGSVSTLTIQRTQQEDSAVYLCASSLQSVQGRGYTFGSGTRLTVV.

The chain employs TRBV19 and TRBJ2-7; D uncertain. Trimming pared 3 bases from V and 1 base from J, leaving 10 bases between. The CDR3 has 14 residues. Germline loops: CDR1 LNHDA, CDR2 SQIVND (reference sequence). Here the CDR3 DNA reads TGTGCCAGTAGTATCTCCTCCGCTTCCTACGAGCAGTACTTC. Translation: CASSISSASYEQYF.

The chain combines TRBV2 with TRBJ2-1, with D tentatively TRBD1 (6 bases). CDR3 length equals 15 residues. The germline CDR1 and CDR2 sequences are SNHLY and FYNNEI. V lost 0 bases and J lost 8, with 14 bases in between. CDR3 residues: CASSEARGFIYEQFF. The DNA of the CDR3 is TGTGCCAGCAGTGAAGCCAGGGGCTTTATCTATGAGCAGTTCTTC.

This clone was observed a few times. This rearrangement joins TRBV27 to TRBJ1-5, with 8 bases fitting TRBD1. Germline CDR1 is MNHEY and CDR2 is SMNVEV (reference sequence). V shed 2 bases and J 6 bases; nucleotides not matched to a gene: 6. The CDR3 loop spans 15 amino acids. CDR3 loop: CASSLGQGHFQPQHF. The CDR3 DNA sequence: TGTGCCAGCAGTTTAGGACAGGGACACTTTCAGCCCCAGCATTTT.

Notes on this clone: The junction departs from the called germline gene at one end, perhaps through a read error. The chain is built from TRBV18 and TRBJ1-1, with 10 bases matching TRBD1. This CDR3 contains 11 residues. In germline, CDR1 is KGHSH, CDR2 LQKENI. This chain's CDR3 is CASSPDRGQVF. CDR3 nucleotides: TGTGCCAGCTCACCCGACAGGGGGCAGGTCTTT.

The chain recombines TRBV29-1 with TRBJ2-1; D unresolved. Germline V gives CDR1 SQVTM, CDR2 ANQGSEA. Deletions cut 7 bases from V and 2 bases from J, with 18 bases between. CDR3 size: 15 residues. The CDR3 loop reads CSAVVRVSPYNEQFF. The DNA of the CDR3 is TGCAGCGCCGTGGTTCGGGTTAGCCCCTACAATGAGCAGTTCTTC.

The chain has TRBV7-9 and TRBJ2-1; the D gene is possibly TRBD1 (5 bases). Trimming took off 6 bases at V and 7 bases at J, with 13 bases between the two ends. There are 13 residues in the CDR3. The germline V gene encodes CDR1 SEHNR and CDR2 FQNEAQ (reference sequence). CDR3 protein: CASRGQGPNEQFF. Written as DNA, the CDR3 is TGTGCCAGCAGGGGCCAGGGCCCGAATGAGCAGTTCTTC.

The chain uses TRBV4-3 and TRBJ2-3, with D tentatively TRBD2 (5 bases). Germline CDR1 is LGHNA and CDR2 is YSLEER. This CDR3 region has 16 residues. V was shortened by 1 base and J by 2 bases, with 13 bases between the two germline ends. In DNA, the CDR3 is TGCGCCAGCAGCCAAGTAGTTCGGGGAACCACAGATACGCAGTATTTT. Residues: CASSQVVRGTTDTQYF.

In this sample, this clone turned up once. V and J are TRBV11-2 and TRBJ2-7; D may be TRBD2 (9 bases). CDR1 SGHAT and CDR2 FQNNGV come from the germline V gene. This CDR3 region has 18 residues. Between the trimmed V and J ends, which lost 5 bases and 6 bases, there was a span of 29 bases. CDR3 in amino acids: CASSPPVRLAGQESEQYF. As DNA, the CDR3 is TGTGCCAGCAGCCCCCCGGTCCGGCTAGCGGGACAGGAGAGCGAGCAGTACTTC.

The rearrangement uses TRBV7-2 and TRBJ2-1; D is undetermined. The germline gives CDR1 SGHTA, CDR2 FQGNSA. Trimming left V 6 bases short and J 0 bases short, with 15 bases between. The CDR3 has 16 amino acids. CDR3 DNA sequence: TGTGCCAGCAGGCGAGCTGCCTCCAGCTCCTACAATGAGCAGTTCTTC. It yields the protein CASRRAASSSYNEQFF.

The V call is TRBV5-1, the J call TRBJ2-6; 8 bases agree with TRBD1. CDR1 is SGHRS and CDR2 is YFSETQ in the germline V gene. CDR3 length: 15 residues. J was trimmed by 2 bases and V by 3 bases; bases with no gene match: 1. CDR3 protein: CASSSGGPGANVLTF. CDR3 coding DNA: TGCGCCAGCAGCTCAGGGGGCCCTGGGGCCAACGTCCTGACTTTC.

This rearrangement joins TRBV19 to TRBJ1-3; possibly TRBD1 for D (5 bases). The CDR3 contains 15 residues. Trimming pared 3 bases from V and 2 bases from J, leaving 11 bases between. Germline V lookup: CDR1 LNHDA, CDR2 SQIVND (reference sequence). CDR3 loop: CASSMGAGPGNTIYF. As DNA, the CDR3 is TGTGCCAGTAGTATGGGTGCGGGGCCTGGAAACACCATATATTTT.

The gene calls are TRBV7-3 and TRBJ1-1, with 9 bases identical to TRBD1. The germline V gene encodes CDR1 SGHTA and CDR2 FQGTGA. This CDR3 comprises 15 residues. Trimming took 4 bases from V and 1 from J; bases not matched to a gene: 4. CDR3 region: CASSSLGQGNTEAFF. The CDR3, as DNA: TGTGCCAGCAGCTCCCTGGGACAGGGGAACACTGAAGCTTTCTTT.